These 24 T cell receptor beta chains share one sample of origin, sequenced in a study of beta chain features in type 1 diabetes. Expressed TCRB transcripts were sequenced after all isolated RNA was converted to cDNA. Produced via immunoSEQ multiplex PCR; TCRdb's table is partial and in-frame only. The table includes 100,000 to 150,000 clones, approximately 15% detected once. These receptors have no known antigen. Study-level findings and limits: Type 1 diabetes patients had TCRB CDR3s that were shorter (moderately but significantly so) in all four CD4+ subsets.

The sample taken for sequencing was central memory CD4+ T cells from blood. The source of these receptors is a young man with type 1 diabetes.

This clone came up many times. For the CDR3, the DNA is TGCGCCAGCAGCTTGGAAGGGGAGCTGTTTTTT. Residues: CASSLEGELFF. The chain employs TRBV5-1 and TRBJ2-2; D call uncertain. The ends were cut back, 0 bases at V and 8 bases at J, with 2 bases in the middle. The CDR3 length is 11 residues. Germline CDR1 SGHRS, CDR2 YFSETQ. Filled out from reference TRBV5-1 and TRBJ2-2, the complete variable domain reads KAGVTQTPRYLIKTRGQQVTLSCSPISGHRSVSWYQQTPGQGLQFLFEYFSETQRNKGNFPGRFSGRQFSNSRSEMNVSTLELGDSALYLCASSLEGELFFGEGSRLTVL.

CDR3 coding DNA: TGTGCCAGCTCCCCTCCGGGACTAGCCCAAGAGACCCAGTACTTC. Protein product: CASSPPGLAQETQYF. The rearrangement uses TRBV18 and TRBJ2-5; 9 bases line up with TRBD2. Trimming removed 6 bases from V and 1 base from J; junction bases left unmatched: 6. Germline CDR1 and CDR2: KGHSH and LQKENI. CDR3 length: 15 residues.

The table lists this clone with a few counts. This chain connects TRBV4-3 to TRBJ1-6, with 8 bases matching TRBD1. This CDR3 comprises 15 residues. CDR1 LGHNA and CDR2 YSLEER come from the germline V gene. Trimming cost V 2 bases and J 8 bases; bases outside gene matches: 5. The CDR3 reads CASSQTTGDYSPLHF. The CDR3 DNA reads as TGCGCCAGCAGCCAAACGACAGGGGACTATTCACCCCTCCACTTT.

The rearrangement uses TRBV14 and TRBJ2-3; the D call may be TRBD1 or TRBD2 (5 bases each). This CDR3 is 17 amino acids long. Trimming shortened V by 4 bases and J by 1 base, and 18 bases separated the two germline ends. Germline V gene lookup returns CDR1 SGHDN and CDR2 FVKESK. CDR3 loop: CASSLSLVRGGTDTQYF. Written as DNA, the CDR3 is TGTGCCAGCAGCCTCAGCCTGGTTAGAGGGGGCACAGATACGCAGTATTTT.

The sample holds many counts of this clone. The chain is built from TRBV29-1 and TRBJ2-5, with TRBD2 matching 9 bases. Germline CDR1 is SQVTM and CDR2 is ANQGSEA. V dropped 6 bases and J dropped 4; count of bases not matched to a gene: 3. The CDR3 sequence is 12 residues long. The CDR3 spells CSVRGGLETQYF. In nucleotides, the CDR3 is TGCAGCGTGCGGGGGGGGTTAGAGACCCAGTACTTC.

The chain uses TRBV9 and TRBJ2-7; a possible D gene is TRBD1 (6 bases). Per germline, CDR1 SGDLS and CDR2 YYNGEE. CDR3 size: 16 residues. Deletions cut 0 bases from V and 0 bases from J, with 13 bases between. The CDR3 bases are TGTGCCAGCAGCGTAGACGGGACAAGGGACTCCTACGAGCAGTACTTC. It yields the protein CASSVDGTRDSYEQYF.

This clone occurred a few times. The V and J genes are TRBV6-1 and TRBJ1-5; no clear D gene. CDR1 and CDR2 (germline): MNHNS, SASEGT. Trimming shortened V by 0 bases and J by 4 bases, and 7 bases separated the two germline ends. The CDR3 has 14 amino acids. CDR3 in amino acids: CASSEASGNQPQHF. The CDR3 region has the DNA TGTGCCAGCAGTGAAGCTAGCGGTAATCAGCCCCAGCATTTT.

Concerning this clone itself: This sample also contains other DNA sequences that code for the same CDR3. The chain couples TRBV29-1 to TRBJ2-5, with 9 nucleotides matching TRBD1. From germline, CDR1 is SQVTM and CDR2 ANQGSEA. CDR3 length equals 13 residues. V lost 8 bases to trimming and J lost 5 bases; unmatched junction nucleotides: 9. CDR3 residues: CSLRTGAGETQYF. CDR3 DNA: TGCAGCTTAAGGACAGGGGCGGGGGAGACCCAGTACTTC.

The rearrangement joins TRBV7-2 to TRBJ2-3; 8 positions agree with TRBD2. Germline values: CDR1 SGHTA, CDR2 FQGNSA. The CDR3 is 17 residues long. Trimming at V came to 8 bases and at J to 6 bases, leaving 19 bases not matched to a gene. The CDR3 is CASLGGVAGPRRDTQYF. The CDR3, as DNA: TGTGCCAGCCTAGGGGGGGTAGCGGGACCTCGGAGGGATACGCAGTATTTT.

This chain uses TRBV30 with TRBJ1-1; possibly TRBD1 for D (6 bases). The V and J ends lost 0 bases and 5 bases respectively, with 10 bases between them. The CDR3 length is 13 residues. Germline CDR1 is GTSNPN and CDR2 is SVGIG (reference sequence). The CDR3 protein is CAWSVQQGTEAFF. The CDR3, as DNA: TGTGCCTGGAGTGTACAACAGGGAACTGAAGCTTTCTTT.

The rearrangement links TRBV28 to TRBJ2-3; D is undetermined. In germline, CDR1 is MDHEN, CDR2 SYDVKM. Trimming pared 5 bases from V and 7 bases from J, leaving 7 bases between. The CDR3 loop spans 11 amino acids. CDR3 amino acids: CASSPSHTQYF. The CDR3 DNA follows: TGTGCCAGCAGTCCCTCCCATACGCAGTATTTT.

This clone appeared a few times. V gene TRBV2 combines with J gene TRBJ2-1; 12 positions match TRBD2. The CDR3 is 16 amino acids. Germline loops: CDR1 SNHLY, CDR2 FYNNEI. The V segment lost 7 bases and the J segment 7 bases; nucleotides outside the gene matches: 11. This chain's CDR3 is CASMRPGLAGKNEQFF. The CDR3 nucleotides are TGTGCCAGCATGCGACCCGGACTAGCGGGAAAAAATGAGCAGTTCTTC.

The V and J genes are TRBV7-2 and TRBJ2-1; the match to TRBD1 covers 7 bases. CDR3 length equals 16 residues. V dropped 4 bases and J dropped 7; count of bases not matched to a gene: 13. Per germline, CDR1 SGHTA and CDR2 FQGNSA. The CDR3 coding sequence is TGTGCCAGCAGCTCCGACAGGGATCGAGGACCAAATGAGCAGTTCTTC. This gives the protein CASSSDRDRGPNEQFF.

This CDR3 reads CASSFRGTDTQYF. In DNA, the CDR3 is TGTGCCAGCAGTTTTAGAGGCACAGATACGCAGTATTTT. The chain couples TRBV7-3 to TRBJ2-3, with unresolved D. This CDR3 has 13 residues. V lost 6 bases and J 1 base, leaving 8 bases between the germline ends. CDR1 SGHTA and CDR2 FQGTGA come from the germline V gene.

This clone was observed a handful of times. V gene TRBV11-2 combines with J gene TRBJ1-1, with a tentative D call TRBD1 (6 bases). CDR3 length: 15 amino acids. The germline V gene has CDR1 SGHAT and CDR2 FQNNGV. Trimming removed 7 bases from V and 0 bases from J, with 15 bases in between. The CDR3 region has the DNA TGTGCCAGCACCCAAGGGGGACGAATGAACACTGAAGCTTTCTTT. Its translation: CASTQGGRMNTEAFF.

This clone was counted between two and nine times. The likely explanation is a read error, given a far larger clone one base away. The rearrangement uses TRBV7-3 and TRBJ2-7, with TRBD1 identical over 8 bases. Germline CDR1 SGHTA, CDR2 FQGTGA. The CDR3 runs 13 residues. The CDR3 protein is CASSLAGGHEQHF. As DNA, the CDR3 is TGTGCCAGCAGCTTAGCAGGGGGCCACGAGCAGCACTTC.

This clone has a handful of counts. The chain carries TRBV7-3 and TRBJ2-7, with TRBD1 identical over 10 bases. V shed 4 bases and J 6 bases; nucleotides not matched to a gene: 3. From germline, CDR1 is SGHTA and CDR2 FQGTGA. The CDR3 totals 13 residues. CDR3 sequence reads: CASSWGQGTEQYF. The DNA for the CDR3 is TGTGCCAGCAGCTGGGGACAGGGGACCGAGCAGTACTTC.

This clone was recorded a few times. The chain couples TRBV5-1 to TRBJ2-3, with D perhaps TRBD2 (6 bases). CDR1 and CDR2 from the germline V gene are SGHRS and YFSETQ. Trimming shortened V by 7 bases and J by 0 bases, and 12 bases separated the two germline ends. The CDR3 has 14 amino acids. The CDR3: CASASGTSTDTQYF. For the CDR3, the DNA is TGCGCCAGCGCATCCGGGACTAGCACAGATACGCAGTATTTT.

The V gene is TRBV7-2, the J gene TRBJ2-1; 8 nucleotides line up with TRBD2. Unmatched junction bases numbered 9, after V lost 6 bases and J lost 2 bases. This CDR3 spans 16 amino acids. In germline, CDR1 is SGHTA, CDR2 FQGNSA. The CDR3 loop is CASRLSPGGPYNEQFF. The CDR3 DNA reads TGTGCCAGCAGACTAAGCCCGGGAGGGCCCTACAATGAGCAGTTCTTC.

CDR3 bases: TGTGCCAGCAGTTTGGAACGGACCCAGGGCATTCAGTACTTC. Amino acid sequence: CASSLERTQGIQYF. The chain has TRBV28 and TRBJ2-4; possibly TRBD1 for D (5 bases). The CDR3 length is 14 residues. V dropped 3 bases and J dropped 9 bases, with 15 bases sitting between them. The germline V gene encodes CDR1 MDHEN and CDR2 SYDVKM.

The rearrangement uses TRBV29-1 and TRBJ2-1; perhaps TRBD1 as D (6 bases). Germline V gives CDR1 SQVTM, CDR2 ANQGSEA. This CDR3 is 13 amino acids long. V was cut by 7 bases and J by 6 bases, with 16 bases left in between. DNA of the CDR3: TGCAGCGCGGACAGAGCGGAAAGCAATGAGCAGTTCTTC. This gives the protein CSADRAESNEQFF.

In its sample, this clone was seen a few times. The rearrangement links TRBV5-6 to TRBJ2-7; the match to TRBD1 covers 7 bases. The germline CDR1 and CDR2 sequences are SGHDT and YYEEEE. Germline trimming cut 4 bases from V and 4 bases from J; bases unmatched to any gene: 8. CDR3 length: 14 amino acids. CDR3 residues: CASSDLTGKYEQYF. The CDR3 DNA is TGTGCCAGCAGCGATCTGACAGGGAAGTACGAGCAGTACTTC.

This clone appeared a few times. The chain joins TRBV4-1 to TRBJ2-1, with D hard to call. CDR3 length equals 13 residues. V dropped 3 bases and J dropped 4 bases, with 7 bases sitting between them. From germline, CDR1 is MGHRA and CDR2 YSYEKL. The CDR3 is CASSHAAYNEQFF. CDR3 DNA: TGCGCCAGCAGCCACGCTGCGTACAATGAGCAGTTCTTC.

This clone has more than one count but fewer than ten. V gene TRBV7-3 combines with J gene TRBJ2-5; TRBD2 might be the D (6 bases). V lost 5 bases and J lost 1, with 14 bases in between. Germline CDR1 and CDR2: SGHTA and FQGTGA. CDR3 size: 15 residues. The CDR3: CASSRTKGPQETQYF. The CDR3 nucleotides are TGTGCCAGCAGCAGGACTAAGGGGCCCCAAGAGACCCAGTACTTC.